Sequencing of this T cell receptor (beta chain) was carried out in a study of blood T cell repertoires in COVID-19. About the research overall: The samples span acute and convalescent COVID-19 from the United States, Italy and Spain. In each case, the material was cDNA or gDNA derived from T cells, B-cell-depleted T cells, or PBMCs.

Seattle enrolled patients during active infection and tracked them longitudinally. Assay: immunoSEQ multiplex PCR; the TCRdb copy retains only in-frame clones and omits some. The repertoire holds about 350,000 clones, with 80% to 90% as singletons. The CDR3 contains 16 residues. Trimming shortened V by 5 bases and J by 1 base, and 14 bases separated the two germline ends. Germline values: CDR1 KGHSH, CDR2 LQKENI. The V call is TRBV18, the J call TRBJ1-4; unclear D gene. The receptor's source is a woman between 50 and 59 years old with COVID-19, enrolled during active disease. Sequenced: peripheral blood. The CDR3 spells CASSIRTPGTNEKLFF. The CDR3 DNA sequence: TGTGCCAGCTCAATACGGACTCCGGGAACTAATGAAAAACTGTTTTTT. The whole variable domain, filled in from reference TRBV18 and TRBJ1-4, reads NAGVMQNPRHLVRRRGQEARLRCSPMKGHSHVYWYRQLPEEGLKFMVYLQKENIIDESGMPKERFSAEFPKEGPSILRIQQVVRGDSAAYFCASSIRTPGTNEKLFFGSGTQLSVL.